This TCR beta chain appears in the sequencing data of a study of blood T cell repertoires in COVID-19. The overall study: Acute and convalescent COVID-19 samples came from the United States, Italy and Spain.

Original handling: By means of reference gene primer amplification, nucleated cell counts were estimated. Clones were read by immunoSEQ multiplex PCR, and TCRdb kept only the in-frame ones, dropping some. The DNA was the basis for D and trimming; V, J and clone size are from that table. The sample lists more than 90,000 clones, approximately 87% occurring once. The CDR3 consists of 14 residues. With 5 bases removed from V and 3 bases from J, the gap between germline ends came to 14 bases. CDR1 and CDR2 from the germline V gene are PRHDT and FYEKMQ (reference sequence). Material for sequencing was peripheral blood. The rearrangement links TRBV13 to TRBJ2-7; tentative D call: TRBD1 (5 bases). This TCR derives from a woman in her 30s with acute or convalescent COVID-19. Here the CDR3 reads CASSRRGHNYEQYF. The DNA of the CDR3 is TGTGCCAGCAGCCGCCGAGGACATAACTACGAGCAGTACTTC.